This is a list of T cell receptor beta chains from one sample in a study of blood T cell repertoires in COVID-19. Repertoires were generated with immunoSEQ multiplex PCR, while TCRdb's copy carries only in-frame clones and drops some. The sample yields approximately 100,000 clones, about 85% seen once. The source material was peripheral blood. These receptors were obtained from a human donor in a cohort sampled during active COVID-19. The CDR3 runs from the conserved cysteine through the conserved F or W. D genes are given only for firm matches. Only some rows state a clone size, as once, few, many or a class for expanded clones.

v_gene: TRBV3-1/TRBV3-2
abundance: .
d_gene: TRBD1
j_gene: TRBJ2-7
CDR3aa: CASSPDRVVYEQYF
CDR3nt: TGTGCCAGCAGTCCAGACAGGGTGGTCTACGAGCAGTACTTC

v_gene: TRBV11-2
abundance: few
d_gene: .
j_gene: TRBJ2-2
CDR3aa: CASGRSGELFF
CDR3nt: TGTGCGAGCGGCAGATCCGGGGAGCTGTTTTTT

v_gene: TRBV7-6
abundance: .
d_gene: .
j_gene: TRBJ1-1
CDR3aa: CASSLPRIQGADLSMNTEAFF
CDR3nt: TGTGCCAGCAGCCTACCACGGATACAGGGCGCCGATTTAAGCATGAACACTGAAGCTTTCTTT

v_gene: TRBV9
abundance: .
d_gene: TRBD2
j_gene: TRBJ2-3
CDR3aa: CASSLPRTEKGLAGASDTQYF
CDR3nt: TGTGCCAGCAGCCTCCCGAGGACGGAAAAAGGACTAGCGGGAGCGTCAGATACGCAGTATTTT

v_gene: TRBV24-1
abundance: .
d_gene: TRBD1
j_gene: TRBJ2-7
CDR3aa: CATSEPDRGALYEQYF
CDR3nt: TGTGCCACCAGTGAACCTGACAGGGGGGCTCTCTACGAGCAGTACTTC

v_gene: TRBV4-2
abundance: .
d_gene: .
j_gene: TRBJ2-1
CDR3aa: CASSLGRGNEQFF
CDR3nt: TGTGCCAGCAGCCTAGGGAGGGGGAATGAGCAGTTCTTC

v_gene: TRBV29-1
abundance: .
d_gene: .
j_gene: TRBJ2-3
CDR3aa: CSVALLVPPDTQYF
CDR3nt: TGCAGCGTCGCCCTACTAGTCCCCCCAGATACGCAGTATTTT

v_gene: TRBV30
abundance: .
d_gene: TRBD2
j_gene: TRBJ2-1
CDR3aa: CAYKRGSYNEQFF
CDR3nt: TGTGCTTATAAGCGGGGCTCCTACAATGAGCAGTTCTTC

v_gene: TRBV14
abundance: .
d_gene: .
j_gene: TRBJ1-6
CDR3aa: CASSPMSGHNNSPLHF
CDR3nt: TGTGCCAGCAGCCCGATGTCGGGACACAATAATTCACCCCTCCACTTT

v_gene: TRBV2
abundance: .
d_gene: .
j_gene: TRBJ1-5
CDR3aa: CASTSPGRVNQPQHF
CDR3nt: TGTGCCAGCACCTCTCCGGGCAGGGTCAATCAGCCCCAGCATTTT

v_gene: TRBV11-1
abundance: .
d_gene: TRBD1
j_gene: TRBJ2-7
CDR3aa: CASSFGPAGTVYEQYF
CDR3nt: TGTGCCAGCAGCTTTGGCCCCGCCGGGACAGTATACGAGCAGTACTTC

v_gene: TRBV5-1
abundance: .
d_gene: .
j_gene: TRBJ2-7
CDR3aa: CASSLAYEQYF
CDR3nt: TGCGCCAGCAGCTTGGCGTACGAGCAGTACTTC

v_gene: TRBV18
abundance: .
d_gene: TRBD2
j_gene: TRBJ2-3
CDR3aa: CASSPPSGGPGDTQYF
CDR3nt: TGTGCCAGCTCACCACCCAGCGGGGGGCCAGGGGATACGCAGTATTTT

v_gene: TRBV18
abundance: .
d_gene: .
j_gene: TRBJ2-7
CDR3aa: CASSRSSYEQYF
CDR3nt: TGTGCCAGCTCGCGAAGCTCCTACGAGCAGTACTTC

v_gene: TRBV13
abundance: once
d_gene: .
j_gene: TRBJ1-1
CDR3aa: CASSFEGQRNTEAFF
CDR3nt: TGTGCCAGCAGCTTCGAAGGACAGAGGAACACTGAAGCTTTCTTT

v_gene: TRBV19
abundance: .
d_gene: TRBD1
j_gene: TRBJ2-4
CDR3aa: CASSAGHQGADIQYF
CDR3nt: TGTGCCAGTAGTGCCGGACATCAGGGGGCTGACATTCAGTACTTC

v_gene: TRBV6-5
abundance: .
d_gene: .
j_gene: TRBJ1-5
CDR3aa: CASSPVNQPQHF
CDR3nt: TGTGCCAGCAGTCCCGTCAATCAGCCCCAGCATTTT

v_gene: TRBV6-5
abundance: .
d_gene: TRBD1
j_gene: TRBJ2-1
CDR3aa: CASSYGGTGGAEQFF
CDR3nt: TGTGCCAGCAGTTACGGCGGGACAGGGGGTGCTGAGCAGTTCTTC

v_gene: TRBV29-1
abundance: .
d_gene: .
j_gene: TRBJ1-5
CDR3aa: CSVGAAAGSAQHF
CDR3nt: TGCAGCGTTGGGGCCGCCGCTGGGTCAGCCCAGCATTTT

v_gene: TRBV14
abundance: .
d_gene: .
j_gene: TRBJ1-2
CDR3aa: CASSLTGSYYGYTF
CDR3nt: TGTGCCAGCAGCCTCACAGGGTCCTACTATGGCTACACCTTC

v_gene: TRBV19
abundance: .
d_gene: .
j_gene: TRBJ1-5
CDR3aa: CASSPWAASNQPQHF
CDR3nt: TGTGCCAGTAGCCCTTGGGCAGCAAGCAATCAGCCCCAGCATTTT

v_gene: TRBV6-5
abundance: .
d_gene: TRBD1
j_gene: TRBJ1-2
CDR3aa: CASRGTGGDGYTF
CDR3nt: TGTGCCAGCAGGGGGACAGGGGGGGATGGCTACACCTTC

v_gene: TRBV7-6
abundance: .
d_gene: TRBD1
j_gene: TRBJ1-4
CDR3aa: CASSPGTGGELFF
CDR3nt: TGTGCCAGCAGCCCCGGGACAGGGGGAGAACTGTTTTTT

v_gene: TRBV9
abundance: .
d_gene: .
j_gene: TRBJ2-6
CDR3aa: CASSVGTSLRSGANVLTF
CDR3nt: TGTGCCAGCAGCGTAGGAACTAGCCTTCGCTCTGGGGCCAACGTCCTGACTTTC

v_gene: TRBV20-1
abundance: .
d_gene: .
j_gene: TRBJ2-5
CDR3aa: CSASSQSQETQYF
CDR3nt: TGCAGTGCTAGTTCTCAGTCCCAAGAGACCCAGTACTTC

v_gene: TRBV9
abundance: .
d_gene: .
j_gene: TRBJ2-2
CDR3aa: CASSPIQNTGELFF
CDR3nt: TGTGCCAGCAGTCCTATCCAAAACACCGGGGAGCTGTTTTTT

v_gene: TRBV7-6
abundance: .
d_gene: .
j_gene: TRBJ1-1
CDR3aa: CASSSPGGRVTEAFF
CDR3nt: TGTGCCAGCAGCTCCCCGGGAGGGAGGGTCACTGAAGCTTTCTTT

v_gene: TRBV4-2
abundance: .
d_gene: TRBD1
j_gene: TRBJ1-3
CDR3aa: CASSQGQGEGNTIYF
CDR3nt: TGTGCCAGCAGCCAAGGACAGGGGGAGGGAAACACCATATATTTT

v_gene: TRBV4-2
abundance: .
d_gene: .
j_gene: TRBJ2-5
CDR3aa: CASSQGAGERGQETQYF
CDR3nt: TGTGCCAGCAGCCAGGGGGCGGGCGAACGAGGGCAAGAGACCCAGTACTTC

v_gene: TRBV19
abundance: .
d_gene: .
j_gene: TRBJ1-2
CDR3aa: CASSILPGRAGYTF
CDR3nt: TGTGCCAGTAGTATATTGCCCGGGAGGGCGGGCTACACCTTC

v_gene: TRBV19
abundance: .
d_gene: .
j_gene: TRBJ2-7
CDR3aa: CASSTLPNYYEQYF
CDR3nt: TGTGCCAGTAGTACTCTTCCCAACTACTACGAGCAGTACTTC

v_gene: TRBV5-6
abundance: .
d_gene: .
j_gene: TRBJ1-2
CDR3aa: CASSRAGGRHDYGYTF
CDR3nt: TGTGCCAGCAGCCGGGCGGGGGGGCGGCATGACTATGGCTACACCTTC

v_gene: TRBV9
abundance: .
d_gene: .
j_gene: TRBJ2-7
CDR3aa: CASSVEGAYEQYF
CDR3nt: TGTGCCAGCAGCGTAGAAGGGGCCTACGAGCAGTACTTC

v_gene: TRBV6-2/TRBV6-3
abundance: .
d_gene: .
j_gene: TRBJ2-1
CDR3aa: CASSYGPASPNEQFF
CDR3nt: TGTGCCAGCAGTTACGGCCCGGCTAGCCCGAATGAGCAGTTCTTC

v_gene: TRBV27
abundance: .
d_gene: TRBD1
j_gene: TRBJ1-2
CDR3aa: CASSSLGTGGFGYTF
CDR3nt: TGTGCCAGCAGTTCCCTCGGGACAGGGGGCTTTGGCTACACCTTC

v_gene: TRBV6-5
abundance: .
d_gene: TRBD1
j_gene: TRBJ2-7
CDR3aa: CASIRLDRGSYEQYF
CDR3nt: TGTGCCAGCATCAGACTGGACAGGGGGTCTTACGAGCAGTACTTC

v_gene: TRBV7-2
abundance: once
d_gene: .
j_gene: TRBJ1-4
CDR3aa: CASSLSRDLEKLFF
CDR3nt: TGTGCCAGCAGCTTATCGCGGGACCTTGAAAAACTGTTTTTT

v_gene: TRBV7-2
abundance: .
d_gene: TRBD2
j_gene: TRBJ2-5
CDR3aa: CASSFGAGRGVSAQYF
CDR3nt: TGTGCCAGCAGCTTCGGTGCCGGGAGGGGGGTCTCGGCCCAGTACTTC

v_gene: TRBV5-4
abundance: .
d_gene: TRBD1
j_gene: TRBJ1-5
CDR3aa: CASRRQGSNQPQHF
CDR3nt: TGTGCCAGCAGAAGACAGGGTAGCAATCAGCCCCAGCATTTT

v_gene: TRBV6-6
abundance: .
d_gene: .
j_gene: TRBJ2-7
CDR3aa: CASKEEEAAYEQYF
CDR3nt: TGTGCCAGCAAGGAGGAGGAGGCGGCCTACGAGCAGTACTTC

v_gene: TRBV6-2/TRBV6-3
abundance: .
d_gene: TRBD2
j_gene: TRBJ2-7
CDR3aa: CASSYDSGSAYEQYF
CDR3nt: TGTGCCAGCAGTTATGATAGCGGGAGTGCCTACGAGCAGTACTTC

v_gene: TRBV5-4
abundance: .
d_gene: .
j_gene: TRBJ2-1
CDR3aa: CASSSDSLNEQFF
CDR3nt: TGTGCCAGCAGCTCGGACAGCCTCAATGAGCAGTTCTTC

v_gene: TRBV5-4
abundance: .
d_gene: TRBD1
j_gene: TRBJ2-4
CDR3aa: CASSLRDRVKDIQYF
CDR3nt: TGTGCCAGCAGCTTGAGGGACAGGGTTAAGGACATTCAGTACTTC

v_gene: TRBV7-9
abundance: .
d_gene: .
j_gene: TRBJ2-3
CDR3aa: CASSLRTTTDTQYF
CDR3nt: TGTGCCAGCAGCTTAAGGACTACCACAGATACGCAGTATTTT

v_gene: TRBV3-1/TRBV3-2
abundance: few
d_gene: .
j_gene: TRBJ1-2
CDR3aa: CASSQDTGGWRGYTF
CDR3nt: TGTGCCAGCAGCCAAGATACGGGGGGCTGGCGTGGCTACACCTTC

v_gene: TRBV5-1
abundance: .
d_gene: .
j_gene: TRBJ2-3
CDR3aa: CASSLDSGWTDTQYF
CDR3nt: TGCGCCAGCAGCTTGGATTCAGGGTGGACAGATACGCAGTATTTT

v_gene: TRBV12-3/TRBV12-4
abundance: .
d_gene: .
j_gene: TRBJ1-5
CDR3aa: CASSLIPNQPQHF
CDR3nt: TGTGCCAGCAGTTTAATCCCAAATCAGCCCCAGCATTTT

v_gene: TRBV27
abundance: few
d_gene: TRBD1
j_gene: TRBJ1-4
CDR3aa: CASSFNDRASELFF
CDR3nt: TGTGCCAGCAGTTTCAATGACAGGGCATCGGAACTGTTTTTT

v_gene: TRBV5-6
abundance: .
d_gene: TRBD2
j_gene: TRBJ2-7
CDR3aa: CASSLGSGSIYEQYF
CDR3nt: TGTGCCAGCAGCTTGGGTAGCGGGAGTATTTACGAGCAGTACTTC

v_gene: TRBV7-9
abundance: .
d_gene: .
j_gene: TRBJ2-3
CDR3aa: CASSLAGPGHNTDTQYF
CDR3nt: TGTGCCAGCAGCTTAGCGGGTCCGGGACACAACACAGATACGCAGTATTTT

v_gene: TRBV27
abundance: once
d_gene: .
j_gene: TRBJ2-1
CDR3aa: CASSLSLENEQFF
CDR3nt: TGTGCCAGCAGTTTAAGTCTAGAAAATGAGCAGTTCTTC